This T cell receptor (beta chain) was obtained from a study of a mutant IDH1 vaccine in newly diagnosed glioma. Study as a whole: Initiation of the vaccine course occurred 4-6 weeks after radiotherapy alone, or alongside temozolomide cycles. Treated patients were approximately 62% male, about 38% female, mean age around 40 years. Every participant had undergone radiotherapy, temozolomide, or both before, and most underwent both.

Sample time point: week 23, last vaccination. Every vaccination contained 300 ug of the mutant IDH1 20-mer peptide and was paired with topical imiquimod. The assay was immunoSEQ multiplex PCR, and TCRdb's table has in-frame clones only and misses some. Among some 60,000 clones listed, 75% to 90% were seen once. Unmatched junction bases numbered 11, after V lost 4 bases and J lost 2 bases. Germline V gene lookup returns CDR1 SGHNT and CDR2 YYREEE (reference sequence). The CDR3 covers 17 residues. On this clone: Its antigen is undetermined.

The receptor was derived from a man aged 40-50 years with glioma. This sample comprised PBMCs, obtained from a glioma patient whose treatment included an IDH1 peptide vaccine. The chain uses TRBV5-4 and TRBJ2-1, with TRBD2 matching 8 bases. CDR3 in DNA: TGTGCCAGCAGCCCCCTCCAAGCGGGAGTCGCCTACAATGAGCAGTTCTTC. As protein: CASSPLQAGVAYNEQFF.